The 17 T cell receptor beta chains reported below all come from one sample, sequenced in a study of T-cell memory formation after mild COVID-19. TCRdb reprocessed the 5' RACE reads via MiXCR and lists one record per CDR3 protein. The sample gives about 150,000 distinct CDR3 sequences, roughly 15% of which show up once; about 14% is in the top ten. Sequences were obtained from PBMCs or a T cell subset sorted from them (not recorded which). All receptors come from an adult woman who had mild COVID-19 (a few samples of this study predate the infection). Cell type and time point are not known.

V and J are TRBV24-1 and TRBJ2-1; D call uncertain. This CDR3 is built from 17 residues. Trimming took 4 bases from V and 6 from J, leaving 21 bases between them. From germline, CDR1 is KGHDR and CDR2 SFDVKD. The CDR3 region is CATSDRIGRIVGNEQFF. CDR3 DNA: TGTGCCACCAGTGACCGAATAGGACGGATCGTGGGCAATGAGCAGTTCTTC.

This clonotype was observed a handful of times. V gene TRBV5-6 combines with J gene TRBJ2-7; TRBD1 is a possible D gene (6 bases). V gave up 0 bases and J gave up 7 bases, with 14 bases separating them. CDR3 length equals 14 residues. Germline V CDR1 and CDR2: SGHDT, YYEEEE. CDR3 sequence: CASSLGLGAREQYF. In nucleotides, the CDR3 is TGTGCCAGCAGCTTGGGGTTGGGGGCGCGGGAGCAGTACTTC.

The sample holds a few counts of this clonotype. The chain joins TRBV4-2 to TRBJ2-7; 9 bases line up with TRBD2. J gave up 3 bases and V 0 bases, and 3 bases lay outside the gene matches. From germline, CDR1 is LGHNA and CDR2 YNFKEQ. The CDR3 extends over 15 amino acids. The CDR3 reads CASSQDPSGVYEQYF. The CDR3 nucleotides are TGTGCCAGCAGCCAAGATCCTAGCGGGGTCTACGAGCAGTACTTC.

The J gene is TRBJ2-1, the V gene TRBV11-1; no definite D call. The CDR3 contains 13 residues. V gave up 1 base and J gave up 7 bases, with 8 bases separating them. Germline V lookup: CDR1 SGHAT, CDR2 FQDESV (reference sequence). CDR3 sequence (DNA): TGTGCCAGCAGCTTAGTAAACCAAAATGAGCAGTTCTTC. Residues: CASSLVNQNEQFF.

The V and J genes are TRBV7-9 and TRBJ1-1; D possibly corresponds to TRBD1 (6 bases). Trimming cost V 3 bases and J 1 base, with 9 bases left between them. The V gene's germline CDR1 is SEHNR and CDR2 FQNEAQ (reference sequence). The CDR3 extends over 14 amino acids. DNA for the CDR3: TGTGCCAGCAGCTTGGGGGGCCAGAACACTGAAGCTTTCTTT. Its translation: CASSLGGQNTEAFF.

This sequence joins TRBV7-2 and TRBJ1-3; D is uncertain. Germline CDR1 SGHTA, CDR2 FQGNSA. V dropped 5 bases and J dropped 2 bases, with 16 bases sitting between them. The CDR3 spans 16 residues. The CDR3 loop is CASSLGLQGTGNTIYF. The DNA of the CDR3 is TGTGCCAGCAGCCTAGGCCTCCAAGGAACTGGAAACACCATATATTTT.

There are many counts of this clonotype. V is TRBV24-1 and J is TRBJ2-5; no clear D gene. The CDR3 consists of 15 residues. Per the germline V gene, CDR1 is KGHDR and CDR2 is SFDVKD. V shed 1 base and J shed 0 bases, with 8 bases lying between them. CDR3 coding DNA: TGTGCCACCAGTGATTTAAAGGGAAACCAAGAGACCCAGTACTTC. Its protein is CATSDLKGNQETQYF.

This clonotype was found a few times. The rearrangement joins TRBV20-1 to TRBJ1-1, with D possibly TRBD1 on 6 matching bases. The V gene's germline CDR1 is DFQATT and CDR2 SNEGSKA (reference sequence). There are 14 residues in the CDR3. V was clipped by 1 base and J by 4 bases, with 13 bases between them. The CDR3 bases are TGCAGTGCTAGAGGGGATATGGGGGCCACTGAAGCTTTCTTT. Translation: CSARGDMGATEAFF.

The table lists this clonotype with a few counts. The CDR3 nucleotides read TGTGCCAGCAGCCACCCGGGACTAGCGGGAGTCAGTGTAAAGTATTTT. This gives the protein CASSHPGLAGVSVKYF. The chain has TRBV14 and TRBJ2-3; 14 bases line up with TRBD2. From germline, CDR1 is SGHDN and CDR2 FVKESK. The CDR3 runs to 16 residues. J gave up 13 bases and V 3 bases, and 12 bases lay outside the gene matches.

The V and J genes are TRBV5-4 and TRBJ2-7; 7 nucleotides agree with TRBD1. Germline values: CDR1 SGHNT, CDR2 YYREEE (reference sequence). The CDR3 totals 14 residues. J lost 6 bases, V lost 2 bases, and 8 bases had no gene match. The CDR3 is CASSLGGEGSEQYF. In nucleotides, the CDR3 is TGTGCCAGCAGCTTAGGGGGCGAAGGATCCGAGCAGTACTTC.

This clonotype appeared once. CDR3 sequence: CASGEGMANQPQHF. CDR3 DNA: TGTGCCTCCGGGGAGGGGATGGCCAATCAGCCCCAGCATTTT. The chain couples TRBV30 to TRBJ1-5, with D perhaps matching TRBD1 (5 bases). Between the trimmed V and J ends, which lost 7 bases and 3 bases, there was a span of 16 bases. This CDR3 contains 14 residues. Germline CDR1 reads GTSNPN; CDR2 reads SVGIG (reference sequence).

This rearrangement joins TRBV6-6 to TRBJ1-4; tentative D call: TRBD1 (6 bases). Germline V gene sequence: CDR1 MNHNY, CDR2 SVGAGI (reference sequence). V was shortened by 10 bases and J by 8 bases, with 26 bases between the two germline ends. This CDR3 has 16 amino acids. The CDR3 region is CATLGPLQGRREKLFF. For the CDR3, the DNA is TGTGCCACCCTGGGCCCCCTCCAGGGGCGACGGGAAAAACTGTTTTTT.

There are a few counts of this clonotype. The chain couples TRBV5-1 to TRBJ2-2; D possibly corresponds to TRBD2 (7 bases). Germline values: CDR1 SGHRS, CDR2 YFSETQ. There are 17 residues in the CDR3. Trimming took off 0 bases at V and 7 bases at J, with 19 bases between the two ends. The CDR3 nucleotides are TGCGCCAGCAGCTTGGAAGTCGACGGGGGGCCCGGCGGGGAGCTGTTTTTT. It codes for CASSLEVDGGPGGELFF.

This clonotype was counted a few times. The V gene is TRBV12-3 or TRBV12-4, the J gene TRBJ1-1, with a tentative D call TRBD1 (5 bases). Trimming pared 7 bases from V and 0 bases from J, leaving 12 bases between. The length of the CDR3 is 14 residues. The CDR3, as DNA: TGTGCCAGCATCATCGGGGCGATGAACACTGAAGCTTTCTTT. As protein: CASIIGAMNTEAFF.

About this clonotype: Sequence at one end of the junction differs from germline and may be a read error. V is TRBV5-1 and J is TRBJ2-2; D gene uncertain. The CDR3 sequence is 15 residues long. Germline loops: CDR1 SGHRS, CDR2 YFSETQ. In nucleotides, the CDR3 is TGCTCCAGCAGCTTCTTTCCTGGGAACACCGGGGAGCTGTTTTTT. It yields the protein CSSSFFPGNTGELFF.

The chain has TRBV6-5 and TRBJ2-5, with D perhaps assigned TRBD1 or TRBD2 (5 bases each). V was cut by 0 bases and J by 4 bases, with 9 bases left in between. This CDR3 has 14 amino acids. Germline loops: CDR1 MNHEY, CDR2 SVGAGI. The CDR3 region is CASSYSGGGETQYF. The CDR3, as DNA: TGTGCCAGCAGTTACTCGGGTGGGGGAGAGACCCAGTACTTC.

The chain employs TRBV7-9 and TRBJ2-6; D remains ambiguous. The CDR3 extends over 16 amino acids. Between the trimmed V and J ends, which lost 5 bases and 0 bases, there was a span of 11 bases. The germline V gene has CDR1 SEHNR and CDR2 FQNEAQ (reference sequence). CDR3 DNA sequence: TGTGCCAGCAGCCCCGGCCCTTTCTCTGGGGCCAACGTCCTGACTTTC. This sequence encodes CASSPGPFSGANVLTF. Variable domain in full (rest from reference TRBV7-9 and TRBJ2-6): DTGVSQNPRHKITKRGQNVTFRCDPISEHNRLYWYRQTLGQGPEFLTYFQNEAQLEKSRLLSDRFSAERPKGSFSTLEIQRTEQGDSAMYLCASSPGPFSGANVLTFGAGSRLTVL.